Described below is a single T cell receptor beta chain sequence and its context. As yet, its antigen is unknown. This entry is derived from a study of T cells after posttransplantation cyclophosphamide. CDR1 is MNHEY, CDR2 SVGAGI, per germline. V lost 2 bases and J 7 bases, leaving 17 bases between the germline ends. The CDR3 has 16 amino acids. Methotrexate plus calcineurin inhibitor accompanied controls' myeloablative marrow transplants; sampling was 1 year later. Profiling relied on immunoSEQ multiplex PCR, and the TCRdb table lists in-frame clones only, not all of them. The sample holds about 21,000 clones; just over 85% are singletons and the top ten take more than 2%. Points from the study as a whole: Donor-recipient repertoire similarity was low at 1-2 months, rising over year one.

This chain links TRBV6-5 with TRBJ2-2; D is possibly TRBD1 (5 bases). This TCR derives from a female patient aged 30-39 years who received an allogeneic stem cell transplant from an unrelated donor, was CMV-positive, and had acute and chronic GVHD. Some T cells may originate from the graft donor. Material: PBMCs, obtained 350 to 400 days after allogeneic stem cell transplant with calcineurin inhibitor and methotrexate. The CDR3 region is CASSYLGAGSDGELFF. CDR3 in DNA: TGTGCCAGCAGTTACCTAGGGGCAGGAAGTGACGGGGAGCTGTTTTTT.